One and the same sample provided the 6 T cell receptor beta chains below, sequenced in a study of blood T cell repertoires in COVID-19. TCRdb's copy holds only in-frame clones and misses some; the assay was immunoSEQ multiplex PCR. This table has some 200,000 clones, around four fifths appearing once. Sequencing was performed on peripheral blood. The source is a man aged 30 to 39 with active or convalescent COVID-19.

This sequence joins TRBV30 and TRBJ1-3; no clear D gene. This CDR3 has 14 amino acids. V was cut by 3 bases and J by 0 bases, with 9 bases left in between. Germline CDR1 reads GTSNPN; CDR2 reads SVGIG (reference sequence). The chain's CDR3 is CAWRKQSSGNTIYF. The CDR3 coding sequence is TGTGCCTGGAGAAAACAGAGCTCTGGAAACACCATATATTTT.

J is TRBJ2-1 and V is TRBV11-3, with 7 bases fitting TRBD2. Trimming cost V 4 bases and J 3 bases; bases outside gene matches: 6. From germline, CDR1 is SGHNT and CDR2 YENEEA. The length of the CDR3 is 15 residues. The CDR3 is CASSSVAGLYNEQFF. CDR3 nucleotides: TGTGCCAGCAGCTCCGTAGCGGGTCTCTACAATGAGCAGTTCTTC.

The V gene is TRBV30, the J gene TRBJ1-1; possible D gene TRBD1, 6 bases. The germline V and J ends were trimmed by 0 bases and 11 bases, with 19 bases remaining between them. The CDR3 sequence is 14 residues long. Germline V gene sequence: CDR1 GTSNPN, CDR2 SVGIG (reference sequence). CDR3 region: CAWSVHQGRSGAFF. In DNA, the CDR3 is TGTGCCTGGAGTGTCCACCAGGGGCGATCTGGGGCTTTCTTT.

This chain uses TRBV27 with TRBJ2-2; 10 positions agree with TRBD1. The CDR3 has 15 residues. CDR1 is MNHEY, CDR2 SMNVEV, per germline (reference sequence). V shed 5 bases, J shed 4 bases, and the junction held 4 bases outside the gene matches. CDR3 protein: CASSPGTGATGELFF. In DNA form, the CDR3 reads TGTGCCAGCAGTCCCGGGACAGGGGCCACCGGGGAGCTGTTTTTT.

The chain is built from TRBV5-5 and TRBJ2-7; 7 bases agree with TRBD2. V shed 10 bases, J shed 0 bases, and the junction held 4 bases outside the gene matches. Per the germline V gene, CDR1 is SGHKS and CDR2 is YYEKEE (reference sequence). This CDR3 spans 12 amino acids. The CDR3 reads CASRDYSYEQYF. CDR3 in DNA: TGTGCCTCCCGGGACTACTCCTACGAGCAGTACTTC.

V gene TRBV25-1 combines with J gene TRBJ2-7; TRBD1 agrees at 8 bases. CDR1 MGHDK and CDR2 SYGVNS come from the germline V gene. This CDR3 region has 15 residues. Germline trimming cut 6 bases from V and 3 bases from J; bases unmatched to any gene: 10. The CDR3 loop is CASRIQGAKIYEQYF. CDR3 in DNA: TGTGCCAGCAGGATTCAGGGGGCGAAGATCTACGAGCAGTACTTC.